The sequence of this T cell receptor (beta chain) was determined in a study of T cells in Graves' hyperthyroidism and ophthalmopathy. Patients showing uncontrolled infection, other autoimmune disease, pregnancy or lactation were ineligible. This clonotype was recorded at least ten times. The antigen is undetermined. Germline assignment: CDR1 DFQATT and CDR2 SNEGSKA (reference sequence). This CDR3 is 13 amino acids long. V gave up 1 base and J gave up 6 bases, with 11 bases separating them. TCR beta CDR3 regions were amplified from RNA. When the TCR CDR3 underwent first-round RT-PCR, the HTBI primer set was used. TCRdb reprocessed the multiplex PCR reads with MiXCR, giving one entry per CDR3 protein. The sample lists hundreds of thousands of distinct CDR3 sequences, 12% to 15% occurring once. Study-level results: A model built on 13 V-J features separated ophthalmopathy from stable hyperthyroidism. The blood repertoire included most of the expanded thyroid clonotypes above 0.001.

The gene calls are TRBV20-1 and TRBJ2-3; D gene ambiguous. The TCR originated in a young woman with Graves' hyperthyroidism. Sequencing input: blood. CDR3 sequence (DNA): TGCAGTGCTAGAGCGGCCTCAGCGGATACGCAGTATTTT. Its protein is CSARAASADTQYF.